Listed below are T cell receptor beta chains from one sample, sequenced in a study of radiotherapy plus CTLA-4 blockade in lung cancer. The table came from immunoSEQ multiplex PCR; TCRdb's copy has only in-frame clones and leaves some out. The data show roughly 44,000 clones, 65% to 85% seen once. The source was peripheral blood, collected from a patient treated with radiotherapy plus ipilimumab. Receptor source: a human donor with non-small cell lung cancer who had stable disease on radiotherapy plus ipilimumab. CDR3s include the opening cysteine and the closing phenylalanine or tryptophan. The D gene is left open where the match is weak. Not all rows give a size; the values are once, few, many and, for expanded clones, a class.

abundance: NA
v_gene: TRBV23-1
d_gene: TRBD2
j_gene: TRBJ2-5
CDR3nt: TGCGCCAGCAGTCAATCGGGGGGGGTCAACGAGACCCAGTACTTC
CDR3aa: CASSQSGGVNETQYF

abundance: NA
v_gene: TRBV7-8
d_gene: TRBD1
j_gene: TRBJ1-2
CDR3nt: TGTGCCAGCAGCCCTAGACAGGGGGCAGATGGCTACACCTTC
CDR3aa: CASSPRQGADGYTF

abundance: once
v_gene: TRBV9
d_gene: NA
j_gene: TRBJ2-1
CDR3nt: TGTGCCAGCAGCGTTGACCCGAGCTCCTACAATGAGCAGTTCTTC
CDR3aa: CASSVDPSSYNEQFF

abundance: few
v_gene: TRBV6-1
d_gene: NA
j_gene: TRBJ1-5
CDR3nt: TGTGCCAGCAGTGAATCTGGGAGGGGGATTAATCAGCCCCAGCATTTT
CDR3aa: CASSESGRGINQPQHF

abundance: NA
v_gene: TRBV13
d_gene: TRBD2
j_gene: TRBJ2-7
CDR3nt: TGTGCCAGCACAAGGCGGGAGCCACCCTACGAGCAGTACTTC
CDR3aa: CASTRREPPYEQYF

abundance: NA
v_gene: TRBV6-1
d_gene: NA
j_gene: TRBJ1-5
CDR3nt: TGTGCCAGCAGCACCGGGACATCTAGCAATCAGCCCCAGCATTTT
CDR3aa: CASSTGTSSNQPQHF

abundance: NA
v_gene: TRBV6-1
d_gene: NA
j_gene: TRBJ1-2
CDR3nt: TGTGCCAGCAGTGAGGAGGGGAGTAACTATGGCTACACCTTC
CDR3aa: CASSEEGSNYGYTF

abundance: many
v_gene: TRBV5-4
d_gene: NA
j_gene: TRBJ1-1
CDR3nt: TGTGCCAGCAGCCGACAGGACACTGAAGCTTTCTTT
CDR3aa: CASSRQDTEAFF

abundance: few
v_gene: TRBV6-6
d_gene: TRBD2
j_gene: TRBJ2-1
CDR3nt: TGTGCCAGCAGTTACTCGATGGGACTAGAGGTCGATGAGCAGTTCTTC
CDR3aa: CASSYSMGLEVDEQFF

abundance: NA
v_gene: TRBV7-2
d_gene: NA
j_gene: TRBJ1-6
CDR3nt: TGTGCCAGCAGCCCTGTACAGGTTAATTCACCCCTCCACTTT
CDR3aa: CASSPVQVNSPLHF

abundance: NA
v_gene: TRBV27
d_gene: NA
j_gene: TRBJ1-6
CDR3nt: TGTGCCAGCAGGTCCGAGTCGCTCGGGAATTCACCCCTCCACTTT
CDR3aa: CASRSESLGNSPLHF

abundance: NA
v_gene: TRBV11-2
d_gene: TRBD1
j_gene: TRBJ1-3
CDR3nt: TGTGCCAGCAGCCCGAGGGGGCGGGGAACCCCTGGAAACACCATATATTTT
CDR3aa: CASSPRGRGTPGNTIYF

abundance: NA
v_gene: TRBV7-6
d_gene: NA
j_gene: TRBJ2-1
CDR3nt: TGTGCCAGCAGCTTAGCGGACTACTCTGGGGACAATGAGCAGTTCTTC
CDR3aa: CASSLADYSGDNEQFF

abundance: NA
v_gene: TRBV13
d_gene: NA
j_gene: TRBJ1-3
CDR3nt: TGTGCCAGCAGCTTAGAGCAGGGCAGTAGAAACACCATATATTTT
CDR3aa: CASSLEQGSRNTIYF

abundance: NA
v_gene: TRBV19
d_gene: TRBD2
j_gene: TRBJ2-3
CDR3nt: TGTGCCAGTAGGGGCACTACCGGGAGGCTTAGCACAGATACGCAGTATTTT
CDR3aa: CASRGTTGRLSTDTQYF

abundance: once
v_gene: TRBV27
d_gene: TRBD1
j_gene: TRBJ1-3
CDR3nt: TGTGCCAGCAGTTCCCTGACAGGGGGACGAAACACCATATATTTT
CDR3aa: CASSSLTGGRNTIYF

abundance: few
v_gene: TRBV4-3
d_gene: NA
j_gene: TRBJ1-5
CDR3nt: TGCGCCAGCAGCCAACAGCGAGGGACTCAGCCCCAGCATTTT
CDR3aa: CASSQQRGTQPQHF